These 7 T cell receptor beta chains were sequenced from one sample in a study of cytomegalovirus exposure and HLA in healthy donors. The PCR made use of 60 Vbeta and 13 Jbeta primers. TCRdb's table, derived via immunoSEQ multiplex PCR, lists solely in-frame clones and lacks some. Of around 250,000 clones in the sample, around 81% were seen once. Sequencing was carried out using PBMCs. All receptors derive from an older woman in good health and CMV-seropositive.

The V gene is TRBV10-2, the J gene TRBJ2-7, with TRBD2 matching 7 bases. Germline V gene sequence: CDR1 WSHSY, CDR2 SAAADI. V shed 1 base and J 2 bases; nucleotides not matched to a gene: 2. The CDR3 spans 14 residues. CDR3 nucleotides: TGCGCCAGCAGTGAGTGGACTAGTCCCTACGAGCAGTACTTC. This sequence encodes CASSEWTSPYEQYF.

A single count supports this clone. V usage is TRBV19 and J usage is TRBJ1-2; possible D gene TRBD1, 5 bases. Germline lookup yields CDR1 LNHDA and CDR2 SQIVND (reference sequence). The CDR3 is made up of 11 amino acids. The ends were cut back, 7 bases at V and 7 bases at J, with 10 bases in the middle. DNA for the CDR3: TGTGCCAGTACCTTTCAGGGTGGCTACACCTTC. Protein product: CASTFQGGYTF.

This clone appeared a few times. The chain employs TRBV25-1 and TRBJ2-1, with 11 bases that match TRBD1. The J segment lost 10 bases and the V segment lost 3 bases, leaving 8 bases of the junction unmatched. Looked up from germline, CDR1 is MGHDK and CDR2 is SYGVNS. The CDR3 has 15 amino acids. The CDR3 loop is CASSDQGQGAGEQFF. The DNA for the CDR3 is TGTGCCAGCAGTGACCAAGGACAGGGGGCCGGAGAGCAGTTCTTC.

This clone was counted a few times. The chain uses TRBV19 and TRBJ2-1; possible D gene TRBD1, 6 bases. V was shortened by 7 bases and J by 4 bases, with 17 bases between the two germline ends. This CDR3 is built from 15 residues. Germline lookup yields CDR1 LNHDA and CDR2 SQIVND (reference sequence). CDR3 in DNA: TGTGCCAGTACCAGGACAGAAGGGTATTACAATGAGCAGTTCTTC. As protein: CASTRTEGYYNEQFF.

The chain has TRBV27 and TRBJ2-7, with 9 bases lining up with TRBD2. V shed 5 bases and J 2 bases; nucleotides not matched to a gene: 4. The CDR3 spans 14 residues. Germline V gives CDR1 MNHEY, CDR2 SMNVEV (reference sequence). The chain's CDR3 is CASSQLAGPYEQYF. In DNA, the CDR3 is TGTGCCAGCAGTCAACTAGCGGGTCCCTACGAGCAGTACTTC.

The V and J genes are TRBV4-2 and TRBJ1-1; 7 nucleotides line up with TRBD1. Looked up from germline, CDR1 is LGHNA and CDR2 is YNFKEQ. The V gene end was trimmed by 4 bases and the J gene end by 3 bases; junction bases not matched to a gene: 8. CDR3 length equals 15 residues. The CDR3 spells CASSPDRDSYTEAFF. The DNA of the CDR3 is TGTGCCAGCAGCCCCGACCGGGACAGTTACACTGAAGCTTTCTTT.

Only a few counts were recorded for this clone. The CDR3 loop is CASSQPGQGQETQYF. As DNA, the CDR3 is TGTGCCAGCAGCCAACCCGGACAGGGGCAAGAGACCCAGTACTTC. The genes are TRBV14 and TRBJ2-5; TRBD1 agrees at 9 bases. This CDR3 has 15 residues. The J segment lost 2 bases and the V segment lost 2 bases, leaving 3 bases of the junction unmatched. Germline loops: CDR1 SGHDN, CDR2 FVKESK.